Listed below are T cell receptor beta chains from one sample, sequenced in a study of shared clonotypes between healthy human individuals. TCRdb's copy holds only in-frame clones and misses some; the assay was immunoSEQ multiplex PCR. The repertoire consists of about 680,000 clones, with just over 90% occurring once and the leading ten covering more than 20%. The specimen sequenced was naive CD8+ T cells sorted from blood. Receptor source: a man aged 25 to 40 in good health. CDR3s leave out the opening cysteine and the closing phenylalanine or tryptophan. The listing skips clone size in some rows; elsewhere it reads once, few, many or a size class.

clone_size	v_call	cdr3_aa
NA	TRBV4-1	ASSQDPPGHMISTYNEQF
NA	TRBV9	ASSVGGFSGEQY
NA	TRBV9	ASSGGTSGAYEQY
NA	TRBV11-2	ASSSSRLAGAHEQF
NA	TRBV4-1	ASSPRTSGTVGELF
NA	TRBV27	ASSSRLALYEQY
NA	TRBV7-2	ASSPGVAANNEQF
NA	TRBV30	AWRTTGALANNEQF
NA	TRBV4-1	ASSQLGAGELF
NA	TRBV7-8	ASSFWTRAATYEQY
NA	TRBV27	ASSSPQGAGGELF
once	TRBV7-9	ASSLIWGSDGYT
NA	TRBV28	ASSGTKTTNYGYT
once	TRBV28	ASSLWPKTNYGYT
NA	TRBV5-5	ASSLSSGRGNEQF
NA	TRBV5-5	ASSSGLAGVLEQY
NA	TRBV6-1	ASSEYRAWGTEAF
few	TRBV11-2	ASSLEATPYNEQF
NA	TRBV10-2	ASSESIGVGETQY
NA	TRBV19	ASRYLGEQF
NA	TRBV6-1	ASSAREFGYEQF
NA	TRBV6-5	ASSFGQGAETQY
NA	TRBV7-2	ASSLNPGLALYNEQF
NA	TRBV27	ASSPQWGTGELF
NA	TRBV27	ASSHRDTQY
NA	TRBV6-6	ASSLRGGDQETQY
once	TRBV6-1	ASILDRAPGDTQY
NA	TRBV29-1	SVLGEMEQY
NA	TRBV4-1	ASSLHPPQQYNEQF
NA	TRBV5-1	ASSFTYSYEQY
NA	TRBV5-1	ASSLEPGLNTEAF
NA	TRBV11-2	ASSSPGQGYYEQY
NA	TRBV7-8	ASSLRGLAAQETQY
NA	TRBV7-8	ASSLEGLAQAYNEQF
NA	TRBV7-9	ASSLAGEGWTEAF
NA	TRBV5-6	ASSRGRYEQY
NA	TRBV19	ASSRWAGDEEKLF
NA	TRBV14	ASSTRLAGGPYNEQF
once	TRBV4-3	ASSQARHKNPELF
NA	TRBV2	ASRPGGTEAF
NA	TRBV7-3	ASSLEGLGTDTQY
NA	TRBV7-2	ASSPSWDEQY
NA	TRBV29-1	SAESVGELF
NA	TRBV4-3	ASSQVTTYEQY
NA	TRBV13	ASSSLGGGARETQY
NA	TRBV27	ASSFGGDSPYEQY
NA	TRBV5-4	ASSWSGSAYEQY
NA	TRBV5-6	ASSSNLGPGTGNLYEQY
once	TRBV6-6	ASSYSIYYEQF